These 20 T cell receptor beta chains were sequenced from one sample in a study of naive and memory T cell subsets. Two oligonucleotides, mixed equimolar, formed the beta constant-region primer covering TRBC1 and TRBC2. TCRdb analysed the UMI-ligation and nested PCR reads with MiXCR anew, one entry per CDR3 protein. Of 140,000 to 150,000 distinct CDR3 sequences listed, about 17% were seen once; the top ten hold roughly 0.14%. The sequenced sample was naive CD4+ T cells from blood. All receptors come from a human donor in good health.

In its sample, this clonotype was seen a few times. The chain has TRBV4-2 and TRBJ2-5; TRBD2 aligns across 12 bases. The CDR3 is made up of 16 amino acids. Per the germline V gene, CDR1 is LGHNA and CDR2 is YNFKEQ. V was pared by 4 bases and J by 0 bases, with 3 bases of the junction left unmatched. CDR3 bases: TGTGCCAGCAGCCCTGGGACTAGCGGGCACCAAGAGACCCAGTACTTC. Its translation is CASSPGTSGHQETQYF.

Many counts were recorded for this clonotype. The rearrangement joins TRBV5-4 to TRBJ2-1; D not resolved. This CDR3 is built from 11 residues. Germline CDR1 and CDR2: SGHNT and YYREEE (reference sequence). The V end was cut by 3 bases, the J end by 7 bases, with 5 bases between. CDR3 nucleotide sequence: TGTGCCAGCAGCTCAGATAATGAGCAGTTCTTC. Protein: CASSSDNEQFF. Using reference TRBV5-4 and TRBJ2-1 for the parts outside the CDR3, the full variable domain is ETGVTQSPTHLIKTRGQQVTLRCSSQSGHNTVSWYQQALGQGPQFIFQYYREEENGRGNFPPRFSGLQFPNYSSELNVNALELDDSALYLCASSSDNEQFFGPGTRLTVL.

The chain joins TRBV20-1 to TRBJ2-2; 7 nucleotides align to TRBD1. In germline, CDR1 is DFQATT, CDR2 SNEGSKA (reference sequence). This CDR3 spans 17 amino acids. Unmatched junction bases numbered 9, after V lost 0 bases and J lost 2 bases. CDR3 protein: CSARDQKRTGNTGELFF. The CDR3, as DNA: TGCAGTGCTAGAGATCAAAAAAGGACAGGAAACACCGGGGAGCTGTTTTTT.

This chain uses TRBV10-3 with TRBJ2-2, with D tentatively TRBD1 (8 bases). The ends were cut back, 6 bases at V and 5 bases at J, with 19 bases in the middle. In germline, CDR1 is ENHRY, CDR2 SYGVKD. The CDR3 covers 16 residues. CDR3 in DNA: TGTGCCATCAGCCTGAGAGACAGGGGAGGGACCGGGGAGCTGTTTTTT. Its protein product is CAISLRDRGGTGELFF.

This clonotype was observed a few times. This CDR3 is CASSVSGQRPETQYF. The CDR3 DNA reads as TGCGCCAGCAGTGTCTCGGGACAACGTCCGGAGACCCAGTACTTC. This chain links TRBV10-1 with TRBJ2-5, with D possibly TRBD1 on 6 matching bases. Germline-derived CDR1 and CDR2 are WNHNN and SYGVQD (reference sequence). The CDR3 has 15 amino acids. V was clipped by 4 bases and J by 5 bases, with 17 bases between them.

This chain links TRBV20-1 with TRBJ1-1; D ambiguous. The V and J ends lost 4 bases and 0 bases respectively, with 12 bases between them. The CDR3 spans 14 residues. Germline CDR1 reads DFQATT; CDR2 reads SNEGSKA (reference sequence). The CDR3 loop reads CSATTGPMNTEAFF. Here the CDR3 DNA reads TGCAGTGCTACAACCGGGCCCATGAACACTGAAGCTTTCTTT.

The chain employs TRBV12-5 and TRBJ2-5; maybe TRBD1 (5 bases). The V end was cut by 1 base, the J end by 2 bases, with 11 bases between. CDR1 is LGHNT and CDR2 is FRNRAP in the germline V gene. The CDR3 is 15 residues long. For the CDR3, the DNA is TGTGCTAGTGGTTTGGGCCGACAGCGTCAAGAGACCCAGTACTTC. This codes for CASGLGRQRQETQYF.

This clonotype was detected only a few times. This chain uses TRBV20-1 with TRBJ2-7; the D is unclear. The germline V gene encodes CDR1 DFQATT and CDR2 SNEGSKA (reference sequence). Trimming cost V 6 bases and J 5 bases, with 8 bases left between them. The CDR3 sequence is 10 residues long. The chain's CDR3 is CSARTDEQYF. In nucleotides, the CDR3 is TGCAGTGCGAGAACGGACGAGCAGTACTTC.

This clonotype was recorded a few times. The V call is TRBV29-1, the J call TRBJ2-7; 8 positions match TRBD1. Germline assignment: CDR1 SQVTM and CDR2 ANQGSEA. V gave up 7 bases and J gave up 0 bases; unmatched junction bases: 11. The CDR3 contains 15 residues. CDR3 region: CSGAGTGTSSYEQYF. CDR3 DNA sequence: TGCAGCGGAGCCGGGACAGGAACCAGCTCCTACGAGCAGTACTTC.

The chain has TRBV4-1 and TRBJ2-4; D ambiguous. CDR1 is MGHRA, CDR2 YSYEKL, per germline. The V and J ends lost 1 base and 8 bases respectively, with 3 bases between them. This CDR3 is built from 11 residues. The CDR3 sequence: CASSQVDIQYF. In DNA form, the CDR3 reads TGCGCCAGCAGCCAAGTCGACATTCAGTACTTC.

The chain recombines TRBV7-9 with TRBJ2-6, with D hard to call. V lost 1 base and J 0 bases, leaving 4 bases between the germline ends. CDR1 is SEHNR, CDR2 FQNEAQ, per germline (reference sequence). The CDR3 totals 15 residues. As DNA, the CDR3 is TGTGCCAGCAGCTTAGGGGACTCTGGGGCCAACGTCCTGACTTTC. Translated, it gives CASSLGDSGANVLTF.

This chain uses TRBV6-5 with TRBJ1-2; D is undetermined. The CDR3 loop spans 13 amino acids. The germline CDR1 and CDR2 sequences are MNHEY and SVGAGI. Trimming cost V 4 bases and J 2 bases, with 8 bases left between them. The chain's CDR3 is CASSSRWNYGYTF. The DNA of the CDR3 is TGTGCCAGCAGTTCTCGATGGAACTATGGCTACACCTTC.

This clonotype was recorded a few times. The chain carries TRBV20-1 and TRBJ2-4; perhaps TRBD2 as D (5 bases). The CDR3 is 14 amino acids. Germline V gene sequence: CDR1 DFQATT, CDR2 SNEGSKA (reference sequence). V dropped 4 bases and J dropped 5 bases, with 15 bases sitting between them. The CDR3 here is CSATKRLSQNIQYF. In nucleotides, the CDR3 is TGCAGTGCTACCAAGCGGCTTAGCCAAAACATTCAGTACTTC.

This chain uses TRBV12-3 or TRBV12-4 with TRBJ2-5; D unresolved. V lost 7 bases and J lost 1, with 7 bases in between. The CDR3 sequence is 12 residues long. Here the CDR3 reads CASKDFQETQYF. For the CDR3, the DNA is TGTGCCAGCAAGGATTTCCAAGAGACCCAGTACTTC.

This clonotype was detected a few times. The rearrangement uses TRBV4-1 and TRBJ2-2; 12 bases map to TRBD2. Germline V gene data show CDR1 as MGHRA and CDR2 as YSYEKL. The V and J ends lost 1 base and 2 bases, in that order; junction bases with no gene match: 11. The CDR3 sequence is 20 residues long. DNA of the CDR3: TGCGCCAGCAGCCAAGCTCCGGGACTAGCGGGTCTTGTCAACACCGGGGAGCTGTTTTTT. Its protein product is CASSQAPGLAGLVNTGELFF.

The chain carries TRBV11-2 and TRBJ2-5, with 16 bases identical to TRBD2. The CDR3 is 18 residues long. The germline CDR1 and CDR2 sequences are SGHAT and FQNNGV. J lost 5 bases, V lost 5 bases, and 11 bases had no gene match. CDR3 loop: CASSPLPGLAGGVETQYF. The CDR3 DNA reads TGTGCCAGCAGCCCCCTCCCGGGACTAGCGGGAGGGGTGGAGACCCAGTACTTC.

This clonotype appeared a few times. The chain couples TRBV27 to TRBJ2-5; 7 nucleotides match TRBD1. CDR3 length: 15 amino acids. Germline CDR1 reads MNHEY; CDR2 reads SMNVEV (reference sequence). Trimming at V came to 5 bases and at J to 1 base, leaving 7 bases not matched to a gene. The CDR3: CASSSPSGGQETQYF. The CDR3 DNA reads TGTGCCAGCAGTAGCCCATCAGGGGGCCAAGAGACCCAGTACTTC.

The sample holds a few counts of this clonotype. The CDR3 region is CATGDPGDTQYF. The DNA for the CDR3 is TGTGCCACCGGGGACCCGGGGGATACGCAGTATTTT. The V call is TRBV24-1, the J call TRBJ2-3; D tentatively reads TRBD1 or TRBD2 (5 bases each). The V end lost 9 bases, the J end lost 6 bases, and 12 bases lay between the germline ends. The CDR3 is made up of 12 amino acids. Germline V CDR1 and CDR2: KGHDR, SFDVKD.

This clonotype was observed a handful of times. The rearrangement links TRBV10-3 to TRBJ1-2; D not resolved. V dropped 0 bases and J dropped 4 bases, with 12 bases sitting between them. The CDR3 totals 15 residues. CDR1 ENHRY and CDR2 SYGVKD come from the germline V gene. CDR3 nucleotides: TGTGCCATCAGTGAGTCGGGCAGTCCCTTCTATGGCTACACCTTC. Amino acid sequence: CAISESGSPFYGYTF.

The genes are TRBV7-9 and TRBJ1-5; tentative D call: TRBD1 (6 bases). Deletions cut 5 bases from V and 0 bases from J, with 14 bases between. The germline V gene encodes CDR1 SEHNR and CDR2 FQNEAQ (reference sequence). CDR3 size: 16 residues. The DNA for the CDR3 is TGTGCCAGCAGCGCAACCGGGACACCTAGCAATCAGCCCCAGCATTTT. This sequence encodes CASSATGTPSNQPQHF.